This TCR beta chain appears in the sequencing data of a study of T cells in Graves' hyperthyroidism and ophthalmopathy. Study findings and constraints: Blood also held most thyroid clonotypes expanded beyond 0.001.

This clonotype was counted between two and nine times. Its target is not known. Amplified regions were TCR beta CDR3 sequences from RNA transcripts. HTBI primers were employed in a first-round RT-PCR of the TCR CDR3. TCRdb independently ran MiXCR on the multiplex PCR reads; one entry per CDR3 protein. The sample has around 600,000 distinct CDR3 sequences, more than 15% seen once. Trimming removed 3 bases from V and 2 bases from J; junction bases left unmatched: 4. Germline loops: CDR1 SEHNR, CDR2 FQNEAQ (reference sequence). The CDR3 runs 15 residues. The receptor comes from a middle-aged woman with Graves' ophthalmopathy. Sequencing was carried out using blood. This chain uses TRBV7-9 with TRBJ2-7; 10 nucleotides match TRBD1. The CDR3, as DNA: TGTGCCAGCAGCTTTGGGGGACAGGGGCCCTACGAGCAGTACTTC. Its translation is CASSFGGQGPYEQYF. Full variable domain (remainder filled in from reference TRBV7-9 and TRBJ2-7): DTGVSQNPRHKITKRGQNVTFRCDPISEHNRLYWYRQTLGQGPEFLTYFQNEAQLEKSRLLSDRFSAERPKGSFSTLEIQRTEQGDSAMYLCASSFGGQGPYEQYFGPGTRLTVT.